Listed here are 29 T cell receptor beta chains from one sample, sequenced in a study of technical replicates of blood from several donors. Assay: immunoSEQ multiplex PCR; the TCRdb copy retains only in-frame clones and omits some. The sample gives tens of thousands of clones, about 92% of which show up once; 0.42% is in the top ten. Sequencing was carried out using T cells isolated from PBMCs. Receptors were obtained from a human donor in good health.

This chain joins TRBV27 and TRBJ2-7; 8 bases agree with TRBD1. The CDR3 runs to 13 residues. CDR1 and CDR2 (germline): MNHEY, SMNVEV (reference sequence). V gave up 6 bases and J gave up 4 bases; unmatched junction bases: 5. CDR3 bases: TGTGCCAGCAGGGGGACAGGAGGGTACGAGCAGTACTTC. This translates into CASRGTGGYEQYF.

The V gene is TRBV6-5, the J gene TRBJ1-2; D perhaps matches TRBD1 (5 bases). Germline assignment: CDR1 MNHEY and CDR2 SVGAGI. V was shortened by 6 bases and J by 8 bases, with 10 bases between the two germline ends. The CDR3 covers 11 residues. DNA for the CDR3: TGTGCCAGCAGGGGGCCCGGCGGCTACACCTTC. It yields the protein CASRGPGGYTF.

This chain connects TRBV10-3 to TRBJ2-7; 8 bases agree with TRBD1. With 8 bases clipped from V and 2 bases from J, the junction kept 5 bases outside the gene matches. The CDR3 has 13 amino acids. Germline V lookup: CDR1 ENHRY, CDR2 SYGVKD. CDR3 bases: TGTGCCATCGGGACGACAGGGGCCTACGAGCAGTACTTC. It translates to CAIGTTGAYEQYF.

The chain carries TRBV4-3 and TRBJ1-2; D unresolved. The V end was cut by 0 bases, the J end by 0 bases, with 11 bases between. CDR3 length: 16 residues. In germline, CDR1 is LGHNA, CDR2 YSLEER. The CDR3 DNA follows: TGCGCCAGCAGCCAAGATCTGGGAGAAGCTAACTATGGCTACACCTTC. This sequence encodes CASSQDLGEANYGYTF.

V usage is TRBV7-9 and J usage is TRBJ2-1, with unresolved D. This CDR3 contains 14 residues. Germline lookup yields CDR1 SEHNR and CDR2 FQNEAQ (reference sequence). With 5 bases removed from V and 5 bases from J, the gap between germline ends came to 13 bases. CDR3 in amino acids: CASSPLGDNNEQFF. The DNA for the CDR3 is TGTGCCAGCAGCCCCCTCGGCGACAACAATGAGCAGTTCTTC.

The chain is built from TRBV11-2 and TRBJ2-5, with a possible D match to TRBD2 (5 bases). This CDR3 spans 15 amino acids. V shed 5 bases and J shed 0 bases, with 13 bases lying between them. Germline CDR1 SGHAT, CDR2 FQNNGV. The CDR3 region has the DNA TGTGCCAGCAGCCCAGGCGGACTTTACCAAGAGACCCAGTACTTC. Its translation is CASSPGGLYQETQYF.

The chain employs TRBV28 and TRBJ2-5; weak D call: TRBD1 (6 bases). This CDR3 is built from 13 residues. V dropped 7 bases and J dropped 7 bases, with 16 bases sitting between them. Germline V gives CDR1 MDHEN, CDR2 SYDVKM. CDR3 protein: CASTSTGIGTQYF. The DNA of the CDR3 is TGTGCCAGCACCAGTACAGGGATCGGGACCCAGTACTTC.

V gene TRBV21-1 combines with J gene TRBJ2-7; TRBD2 is the table's D call, not checked against the DNA. TRBV21-1 is given as a pseudogene. CDR3 length: 15 amino acids. CDR3 coding DNA: TGTGCCAGCAGCAACATTAGCGGGATCACCTACGAGCAGTACTTC. Translating it yields CASSNISGITYEQYF.

The chain combines TRBV27 with TRBJ2-2; 10 bases are shared with TRBD1. Germline V gene sequence: CDR1 MNHEY, CDR2 SMNVEV (reference sequence). This CDR3 region has 17 residues. The J segment lost 4 bases and the V segment lost 0 bases, leaving 5 bases of the junction unmatched. The CDR3 spells CASSLSWDRGPTGELFF. CDR3 DNA sequence: TGTGCCAGCAGTTTATCATGGGACAGGGGACCCACCGGGGAGCTGTTTTTT.

CDR3 residues: CSVEGFSRGDYEQYF. CDR3 bases: TGCAGCGTTGAAGGCTTTTCCAGGGGAGATTACGAGCAGTACTTC. The genes are TRBV29-1 and TRBJ2-7, with D possibly TRBD1 on 6 matching bases. CDR3 length equals 15 residues. Germline CDR1 reads SQVTM; CDR2 reads ANQGSEA. V shed 1 base and J shed 4 bases, with 17 bases lying between them.

The chain combines TRBV14 with TRBJ2-3, with D unclear. V lost 4 bases and J lost 1, with 12 bases in between. CDR1 is SGHDN, CDR2 FVKESK, per germline. This CDR3 region has 15 residues. CDR3 bases: TGTGCCAGCAGCCTGCAACCTACCGGCACAGATACGCAGTATTTT. This translates into CASSLQPTGTDTQYF.

J is TRBJ2-7 and V is TRBV7-2; a weak D match, TRBD2 (6 bases). The CDR3 contains 16 residues. In germline, CDR1 is SGHTA, CDR2 FQGNSA. The V gene lost 1 base and the J gene lost 1 base, with 14 bases spanning the gap. This CDR3 reads CASSLVRLVVSYEQYF. CDR3 coding DNA: TGTGCCAGCAGCTTAGTTAGACTAGTCGTATCCTACGAGCAGTACTTC.

The chain links TRBV2 to TRBJ2-3; 8 nucleotides line up with TRBD2. The trim removed 8 bases at V and 6 bases at J, leaving 10 bases unmatched. The CDR3 extends over 14 amino acids. Germline V lookup: CDR1 SNHLY, CDR2 FYNNEI. CDR3 DNA sequence: TGTGCCAGCCAGCGGGAGATGGGTTTGGATACGCAGTATTTT. Protein sequence: CASQREMGLDTQYF.

This chain joins TRBV27 and TRBJ1-5, with D possibly TRBD1 on 6 matching bases. V lost 5 bases to trimming and J lost 10 bases, with 18 bases between them. The CDR3 has 14 amino acids. Germline CDR1 reads MNHEY; CDR2 reads SMNVEV (reference sequence). CDR3 coding DNA: TGTGCCAGCAGTGGAACAGGGACCCTCTCCCCCCAGCATTTT. It is translated as CASSGTGTLSPQHF.

V usage is TRBV4-2 and J usage is TRBJ2-7; weak D call: TRBD2 (6 bases). V lost 2 bases and J 6 bases, leaving 17 bases between the germline ends. Germline loops: CDR1 LGHNA, CDR2 YNFKEQ. The CDR3 has 15 residues. The CDR3: CASSQNPNGGSEQYF. CDR3 nucleotide sequence: TGTGCCAGCAGCCAAAATCCAAACGGGGGATCCGAGCAGTACTTC.

The V and J genes are TRBV27 and TRBJ1-2; D remains ambiguous. This CDR3 is built from 16 residues. CDR1 is MNHEY, CDR2 SMNVEV, per germline (reference sequence). V was pared by 4 bases and J by 2 bases, with 17 bases between. CDR3: CASSSLGLLKNYGYTF. The DNA for the CDR3 is TGTGCCAGCAGTTCGCTTGGACTTCTGAAGAACTATGGCTACACCTTC.

The J gene is TRBJ2-7, the V gene TRBV30; 8 nucleotides match TRBD2. CDR3 length: 14 amino acids. Germline values: CDR1 GTSNPN, CDR2 SVGIG (reference sequence). Unmatched junction bases numbered 6, after V lost 2 bases and J lost 3 bases. Here the CDR3 DNA reads TGTGCCTGGAGTCTAAGACTAGCGTACTACGAGCAGTACTTC. Protein product: CAWSLRLAYYEQYF. Filled out from reference TRBV30 and TRBJ2-7, the complete variable domain reads SQTIHQWPATLVQPVGSPLSLECTVEGTSNPNLYWYRQAAGRGLQLLFYSVGIGQISSEVPQNLSASRPQDRQFILSSKKLLLSDSGFYLCAWSLRLAYYEQYFGPGTRLTVT.

The sample holds one count of this clone. J is TRBJ2-1 and V is TRBV4-3; TRBD2 aligns across 7 bases. The trim removed 4 bases at V and 4 bases at J, leaving 13 bases unmatched. CDR1 LGHNA and CDR2 YSLEER come from the germline V gene. CDR3 length: 17 amino acids. The CDR3 spells CASSPRSPTSEYNEQFF. The CDR3 DNA follows: TGCGCCAGCAGCCCAAGATCACCCACTAGCGAATACAATGAGCAGTTCTTC.

This chain connects TRBV30 to TRBJ1-1; the D gene is possibly TRBD1 (6 bases). Germline CDR1 and CDR2: GTSNPN and SVGIG (reference sequence). V was pared by 5 bases and J by 1 base, with 14 bases between. The CDR3 has 14 amino acids. The CDR3 protein is CAWGKGHTNTEAFF. CDR3 nucleotide sequence: TGTGCCTGGGGAAAGGGACATACGAACACTGAAGCTTTCTTT.

This clone has just a few counts. The rearrangement links TRBV6-5 to TRBJ1-1; a possible D gene is TRBD1 (6 bases). Germline CDR1 is MNHEY and CDR2 is SVGAGI. Trimming took 5 bases from V and 4 from J, leaving 11 bases between them. The CDR3 is 13 amino acids. CDR3 protein: CASSNPDSTEAFF. CDR3 DNA sequence: TGTGCCAGCAGTAATCCGGACAGCACTGAAGCTTTCTTT.

This clone showed up just once. The chain recombines TRBV25-1 with TRBJ1-5, with D tentatively TRBD1 (6 bases). The CDR3 is 15 amino acids. CDR1 MGHDK and CDR2 SYGVNS come from the germline V gene. The germline V and J ends were trimmed by 4 bases and 5 bases, with 15 bases remaining between them. CDR3 region: CASSAGHSGDQPQHF. CDR3 nucleotides: TGTGCCAGCAGTGCGGGACATTCGGGTGATCAGCCCCAGCATTTT.

The chain couples TRBV7-3 to TRBJ2-5; 14 bases line up with TRBD2. V was pared by 5 bases and J by 5 bases, with 4 bases of the junction left unmatched. The CDR3 has 15 residues. Germline V CDR1 and CDR2: SGHTA, FQGTGA. The CDR3 DNA sequence: TGTGCCAGCAGCAAGGGACTAGCGGGAGTGGAGACCCAGTACTTC. This encodes CASSKGLAGVETQYF.

The rearrangement links TRBV29-1 to TRBJ2-2, with D perhaps matching TRBD1 (7 bases). The CDR3 is 13 amino acids. Germline V CDR1 and CDR2: SQVTM, ANQGSEA. Trimming removed 6 bases at V and 3 bases at J, with 11 bases between. Here the CDR3 reads CSVGGGDTGELFF. The CDR3 region has the DNA TGCAGCGTCGGAGGGGGCGACACCGGGGAGCTGTTTTTT.

This chain connects TRBV6-1 to TRBJ1-1; a weak D match, TRBD1 (5 bases). Germline-derived CDR1 and CDR2 are MNHNS and SASEGT. This CDR3 comprises 13 residues. Trimming pared 8 bases from V and 8 bases from J, leaving 18 bases between. CDR3 coding DNA: TGTGCCAGCGGCCCCAGGGCAGGGATCGAAGCTTTCTTT. Translated, it gives CASGPRAGIEAFF.

This clone showed up just once. The CDR3 reads CASSTPGLAGGNEQFF. The CDR3 DNA reads TGTGCCAGCAGTACCCCGGGACTAGCGGGAGGCAATGAGCAGTTCTTC. This sequence joins TRBV28 and TRBJ2-1, with 15 bases aligning to TRBD2. CDR1 MDHEN and CDR2 SYDVKM come from the germline V gene. Trimming at V came to 5 bases and at J to 6 bases, leaving 5 bases not matched to a gene. CDR3 length: 16 residues.

The chain has TRBV7-9 and TRBJ1-4; D unresolved. The CDR3 length is 14 residues. Germline CDR1 is SEHNR and CDR2 is FQNEAQ (reference sequence). Trimming removed 2 bases at V and 2 bases at J, with 6 bases between. This CDR3 reads CASSLSTTNEKLFF. CDR3 coding DNA: TGTGCCAGCAGCTTATCCACTACTAATGAAAAACTGTTTTTT.

V gene TRBV19 combines with J gene TRBJ2-5; 9 positions agree with TRBD1. Trimming cost V 5 bases and J 7 bases; bases outside gene matches: 8. Germline-derived CDR1 and CDR2 are LNHDA and SQIVND (reference sequence). The CDR3 runs to 14 residues. Written as DNA, the CDR3 is TGTGCCAGTAGTGGTACAGGGGGCGATTGGACCCAGTACTTC. Its translation: CASSGTGGDWTQYF.

This chain joins TRBV4-3 and TRBJ1-2; D call uncertain. Germline CDR1 and CDR2: LGHNA and YSLEER. The CDR3 sequence is 15 residues long. V lost 2 bases, J lost 4 bases, and 14 bases lay in between. The CDR3 region is CASSQNTPEAYGYTF. The CDR3 DNA is TGCGCCAGCAGCCAAAACACGCCGGAGGCCTATGGCTACACCTTC.

This rearrangement joins TRBV15 to TRBJ2-6; D uncertain. Germline V gene data show CDR1 as LNHNV and CDR2 as YYDKDF (reference sequence). The CDR3 spans 15 residues. V shed 5 bases and J shed 1 base, with 9 bases lying between them. The CDR3 protein is CATSLRLSGANVLTF. CDR3 nucleotides: TGTGCCACCAGCCTACGCCTTTCTGGGGCCAACGTCCTGACTTTC.